This T cell receptor (beta chain) came from a study of blood T cell repertoires in COVID-19. Study context: Sample material is recorded as cDNA or gDNA derived from T cells, B-cell-depleted T cells, or PBMCs.

Authors' methods: Amplification with reference gene primers provided the estimates of nucleated cell counts. Some clones are missing from TCRdb's copy, which holds only in-frame ones; the method was immunoSEQ multiplex PCR. V and J calls and clone size are as listed in that table; D and trimming were resolved from the DNA. The sample includes roughly 80,000 clones, 81% of them seen just once. Trimming removed 0 bases from V and 2 bases from J, with 14 bases in between. This CDR3 region has 17 residues. Germline V gene data show CDR1 as SGHDN and CDR2 as FVKESK. The sample taken for sequencing was peripheral blood. The sequence came from an elderly man with acute or convalescent COVID-19. The chain is built from TRBV14 and TRBJ2-1, with D perhaps TRBD2 (6 bases). In DNA form, the CDR3 reads TGTGCCAGCAGCCAAGATCTCGGGGGAGGCCCCTACAATGAGCAGTTCTTC. It codes for CASSQDLGGGPYNEQFF.